This T cell receptor (beta chain) was retrieved from a study of cytomegalovirus exposure and HLA in healthy donors. Broader study findings: The authors later found HLA-associated TCR beta chains more clonally expanded than equally common others. Accurate prediction of HLA-A and HLA-B alleles (for most subjects) was reportedly achieved from TCR beta sequences. Segments of the TCR beta V type were, in most cases, productive about 90% or about 30% of the time in an earlier analysis. TCR association rates varied by HLA locus in a later analysis, with DRB1 highest and HLA-C lowest.

Germline lookup yields CDR1 KGHSH and CDR2 LQKENI. V trimming: 4 bases; J trimming: 0 bases; junction bases outside the gene matches: 4. This CDR3 region has 17 residues. PCR involved 60 Vbeta and 13 Jbeta primers. This table comes from immunoSEQ multiplex PCR, and its TCRdb copy is limited to in-frame clones, with some not included. The sample carries some 86,000 clones, about 85% recorded once. Worth noting for this clone: The antigen is unknown.

The chain recombines TRBV18 with TRBJ2-2; 11 nucleotides match TRBD2. This sequence originates from a woman in her thirties or forties in good health and CMV-seropositive. Sequencing was carried out using PBMCs. CDR3 nucleotides: TGTGCCAGCTCACTATTAGCGGGAGGGACGAACACCGGGGAGCTGTTTTTT. Its protein product is CASSLLAGGTNTGELFF. Together with reference TRBV18 and TRBJ2-2, the CDR3 gives the full variable domain: NAGVMQNPRHLVRRRGQEARLRCSPMKGHSHVYWYRQLPEEGLKFMVYLQKENIIDESGMPKERFSAEFPKEGPSILRIQQVVRGDSAAYFCASSLLAGGTNTGELFFGEGSRLTVL.